This TCR beta chain was retrieved from a study of CXCR3-negative and CXCR3-positive naive CD8 T cells. Study-level results: Researchers reported similar TRBV-TRBJ usage in naive CXCR3-negative and CXCR3-positive cells, though memory differed. Memory CD8+ cells had much lower diversity, and both naive subsets had comparably high diversity.

Note on this clonotype: Its antigen remains unknown.

Preparation of TRB cDNA libraries relied on 5' RACE carrying UMI labels. TCRdb processed the 5' RACE reads again and assigns one entry to each CDR3 protein, with no DNA. In total, the table holds approximately 74,000 distinct CDR3 sequences. Germline V gene data show CDR1 as SGHVS and CDR2 as FNYEAQ. This CDR3 contains 19 residues. Per CD8+ T cell subset, triplicate sorts of some 280,000 cells each were done. Sequencing input: naive CXCR3- CD8+ T cells from blood. Subset in this sample: CD45RO-CCR7+CD27+CD95- naive CD8+ T cells lacking CXCR3 (TNR3-). The TCR comes from a human donor in good health. Some clones in this sample may be carry-over from other donors' samples. The J gene is TRBJ2-1, the V gene TRBV7-6; TCRdb outputs TRBD1, but without DNA this stays unchecked. CDR3 loop: CASSLQPGTGGQTYNEQFF.